This TCR beta chain derives from a study of CD8 T cells in Susac syndrome. TEMRA cells were enriched by FACS, while CD8+ and CD4+ T cells were obtained through a negative isolation that was performed magnetically. An input of 0.5 to 1 ug of RNA was subjected to reverse transcription using random hexamers. TCRdb reprocessed the immunoSEQ multiplex PCR reads via MiXCR and lists one record per CDR3 protein. This sample has 110,000 or so distinct CDR3 sequences, with 85% to 95% found just once. The V gene's germline CDR1 is LNHNV and CDR2 YYDKDF (reference sequence). J lost 5 bases, V lost 5 bases, and 5 bases had no gene match. The CDR3 is 14 residues long.

The TCR was taken from a human donor in good health. Sequencing input: CD8+ T cells from PBMCs. This chain connects TRBV15 to TRBJ2-1; TRBD1 agrees at 8 bases. In DNA form, the CDR3 reads TGTGCCACCAGCCGGACAGGGTCTGACAATGAGCAGTTCTTC. Translating gives CATSRTGSDNEQFF. Using reference TRBV15 and TRBJ2-1 for the parts outside the CDR3, the full variable domain is DAMVIQNPRYQVTQFGKPVTLSCSQTLNHNVMYWYQQKSSQAPKLLFHYYDKDFNNEADTPDNFQSRRPNTSFCFLDIRSPGLGDTAMYLCATSRTGSDNEQFFGPGTRLTVL.